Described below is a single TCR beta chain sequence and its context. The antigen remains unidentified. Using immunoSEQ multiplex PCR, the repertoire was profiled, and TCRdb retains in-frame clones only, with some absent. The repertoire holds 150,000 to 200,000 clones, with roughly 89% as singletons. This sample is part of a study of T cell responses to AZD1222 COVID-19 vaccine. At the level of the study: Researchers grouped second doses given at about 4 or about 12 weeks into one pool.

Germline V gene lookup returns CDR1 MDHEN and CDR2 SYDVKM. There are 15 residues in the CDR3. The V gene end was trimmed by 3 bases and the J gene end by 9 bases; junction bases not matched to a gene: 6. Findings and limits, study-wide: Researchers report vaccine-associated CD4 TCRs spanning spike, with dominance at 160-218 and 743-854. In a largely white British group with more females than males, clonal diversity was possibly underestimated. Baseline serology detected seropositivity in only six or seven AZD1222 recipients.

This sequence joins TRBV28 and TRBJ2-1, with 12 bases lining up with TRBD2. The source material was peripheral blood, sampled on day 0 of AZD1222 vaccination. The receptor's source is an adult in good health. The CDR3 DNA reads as TGTGCCAGCAGTTTTCGACTAGCGGGGGTCGGTGAGCAGTTCTTC. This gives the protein CASSFRLAGVGEQFF. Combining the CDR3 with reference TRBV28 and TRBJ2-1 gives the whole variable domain DVKVTQSSRYLVKRTGEKVFLECVQDMDHENMFWYRQDPGLGLRLIYFSYDVKMKEKGDIPEGYSVSREKKERFSLILESASTNQTSMYLCASSFRLAGVGEQFFGPGTRLTVL.